Reported below is one T cell receptor (beta chain). TCRdb used MiXCR to reprocess the 5' RACE reads, holding one entry per CDR3 protein. Among approximately 90,000 distinct CDR3 sequences listed, more than 9.5% were seen once. The data derive from a study of early T cells in non-severe SARS-CoV-2 infection. The source was whole blood, collected at baseline. The receptor's source is an adult who was a healthcare worker with PCR-confirmed SARS-CoV-2 infection or an uninfected control (not recorded which).

The CDR3 DNA reads TGTGCCAGCAGCTTAAACAGGGGAGATACGCAGTATTTT. Protein sequence: CASSLNRGDTQYF. The rearrangement uses TRBV7-3 and TRBJ2-3; 7 positions match TRBD1. There are 13 residues in the CDR3. The germline V gene encodes CDR1 SGHTA and CDR2 FQGTGA. The V gene end was trimmed by 1 base and the J gene end by 5 bases; junction bases not matched to a gene: 0.